Below are 23 T cell receptor beta chains sequenced from a single sample in a study of quantifying T cell responses using KT2 cells. Study as a whole: cDNA was made from DNase-treated RNA using alpha and beta constant primers.

An oligo carrying a UMI was ligated to the cDNA 3' end. First-round PCR used about 4 cycles and beta primers RC1.1 and RC1.2 covering TRBC1 and TRBC2. TCRdb re-analysed the UMI-ligation and nested PCR reads in MiXCR, keeping a single row per CDR3 protein. This table has 52,000 or so distinct CDR3 sequences, about 12% appearing once. The specimen sequenced was PBMCs spiked with cells of the T cell clone KT2. Receptors were obtained from a human donor.

This clonotype was seen a few times. The rearrangement uses TRBV6-1 and TRBJ2-3; maybe TRBD1 (5 bases). CDR3 length equals 14 residues. The germline V and J ends were trimmed by 4 bases and 4 bases, with 12 bases remaining between them. Germline lookup yields CDR1 MNHNS and CDR2 SASEGT. CDR3 sequence reads: CASSVGREADTQYF. CDR3 nucleotide sequence: TGTGCCAGCAGTGTGGGCAGGGAAGCAGATACGCAGTATTTT.

This clonotype was detected ten times or more. The V and J genes are TRBV6-6 and TRBJ1-1; TRBD1 might be the D (5 bases). CDR3 size: 17 residues. Germline V gene data show CDR1 as MNHNY and CDR2 as SVGAGI (reference sequence). V gave up 0 bases and J gave up 1 base, with 15 bases separating them. CDR3 sequence: CASSYSRGGGGNTEAFF. The CDR3 DNA reads TGTGCCAGCAGTTACTCCCGCGGCGGGGGGGGGAACACTGAAGCTTTCTTT.

There are many counts of this clonotype. J is TRBJ2-6 and V is TRBV18; D gene ambiguous. Germline CDR1 is KGHSH and CDR2 is LQKENI. V was clipped by 3 bases and J by 3 bases, with 3 bases between them. The CDR3 sequence is 13 residues long. CDR3 residues: CASSPGGANVLTF. DNA of the CDR3: TGTGCCAGCTCACCCGGTGGGGCCAACGTCCTGACTTTC.

The chain employs TRBV29-1 and TRBJ2-3; no clear D gene. The germline CDR1 and CDR2 sequences are SQVTM and ANQGSEA. The CDR3 has 11 amino acids. V lost 4 bases, J lost 6 bases, and 8 bases lay in between. In DNA, the CDR3 is TGCAGCGTTGCCGACATTGATACGCAGTATTTT. Protein sequence: CSVADIDTQYF.

This clonotype appeared a few times. This chain joins TRBV4-3 and TRBJ2-3; 7 nucleotides align to TRBD2. Looked up from germline, CDR1 is LGHNA and CDR2 is YSLEER. The CDR3 runs to 19 residues. Trimming took 2 bases from V and 2 from J; bases not matched to a gene: 16. CDR3 nucleotide sequence: TGCGCCAGCAGCCAACACCCCCGGGGGAGGGCCGATTCCACAGATACGCAGTATTTT. Amino acids: CASSQHPRGRADSTDTQYF.

This clonotype was found many times. The chain employs TRBV12-3 or TRBV12-4 and TRBJ2-1, with 7 nucleotides matching TRBD2. Germline trimming cut 6 bases from V and 2 bases from J; bases unmatched to any gene: 7. CDR3 length equals 15 residues. This CDR3 is CASRQEGGPYNEQFF. CDR3 coding DNA: TGTGCCAGCAGGCAAGAGGGAGGGCCCTACAATGAGCAGTTCTTC.

V usage is TRBV20-1 and J usage is TRBJ2-3; D is perhaps TRBD1 (6 bases). The V and J ends lost 1 base and 4 bases respectively, with 12 bases between them. From germline, CDR1 is DFQATT and CDR2 SNEGSKA (reference sequence). This CDR3 is 14 amino acids long. CDR3 sequence reads: CSARGTVEPDTQYF. The CDR3 DNA follows: TGCAGTGCTAGAGGGACAGTTGAACCAGATACGCAGTATTTT.

This chain joins TRBV7-2 and TRBJ1-1; possible D gene TRBD1, 6 bases. This CDR3 is built from 19 residues. Trimming shortened V by 1 base and J by 1 base, and 22 bases separated the two germline ends. Germline assignment: CDR1 SGHTA and CDR2 FQGNSA. DNA of the CDR3: TGTGCCAGCAGCTTAGTCGGCGTGGTAGCCGGGACACCGAACACTGAAGCTTTCTTT. This codes for CASSLVGVVAGTPNTEAFF.

Only a few counts were recorded for this clonotype. This sequence joins TRBV12-3 or TRBV12-4 and TRBJ2-7; unclear D gene. The CDR3 sequence is 13 residues long. The V end lost 2 bases, the J end lost 6 bases, and 11 bases lay between the germline ends. The CDR3 loop is CASSLKLSSEQYF. Here the CDR3 DNA reads TGTGCCAGCAGTTTAAAACTTTCAAGCGAGCAGTACTTC.

This clonotype showed up just a few times. The chain couples TRBV14 to TRBJ2-3; D uncertain. The CDR3 totals 15 residues. Germline-derived CDR1 and CDR2 are SGHDN and FVKESK. V lost 2 bases, J lost 4 bases, and 13 bases lay in between. The CDR3 DNA sequence: TGTGCCAGCAGCCAAAACTCCCCATCCGCAGATACGCAGTATTTT. It encodes CASSQNSPSADTQYF. Filled out from reference TRBV14 and TRBJ2-3, the complete variable domain reads EAGVTQFPSHSVIEKGQTVTLRCDPISGHDNLYWYRRVMGKEIKFLLHFVKESKQDESGMPNNRFLAERTGGTYSTLKVQPAELEDSGVYFCASSQNSPSADTQYFGPGTRLTVL.

This clonotype occurred many times. The gene calls are TRBV29-1 and TRBJ1-3, with unresolved D. V shed 3 bases and J shed 8 bases, with 17 bases lying between them. From germline, CDR1 is SQVTM and CDR2 ANQGSEA. The CDR3 covers 14 residues. CDR3 nucleotide sequence: TGCAGCGTTGAGACGGGTAGTAGGGAGGACACCATATATTTT. This translates into CSVETGSREDTIYF.

This clonotype was observed at least ten times. The V call is TRBV7-2, the J call TRBJ2-2; no clear D. The germline V gene encodes CDR1 SGHTA and CDR2 FQGNSA. V was shortened by 4 bases and J by 0 bases, with 9 bases between the two germline ends. There are 15 residues in the CDR3. CDR3 sequence reads: CASSSYLTNTGELFF. Here the CDR3 DNA reads TGTGCCAGCAGCTCCTACCTCACGAACACCGGGGAGCTGTTTTTT.

Many counts were recorded for this clonotype. This sequence joins TRBV18 and TRBJ1-1, with 7 bases fitting TRBD1. The germline gives CDR1 KGHSH, CDR2 LQKENI. Trimming removed 3 bases from V and 6 bases from J; junction bases left unmatched: 10. CDR3 length: 15 amino acids. The CDR3, as DNA: TGTGCCAGCTCACCTTCGACAGGGTTGGGCGCTGAAGCTTTCTTT. It encodes CASSPSTGLGAEAFF. Full variable domain (remainder filled in from reference TRBV18 and TRBJ1-1): NAGVMQNPRHLVRRRGQEARLRCSPMKGHSHVYWYRQLPEEGLKFMVYLQKENIIDESGMPKERFSAEFPKEGPSILRIQQVVRGDSAAYFCASSPSTGLGAEAFFGQGTRLTVV.

This sequence joins TRBV12-5 and TRBJ2-3, with D possibly called TRBD1 or TRBD2 (5 bases each). From germline, CDR1 is LGHNT and CDR2 FRNRAP. V lost 9 bases and J 6 bases, leaving 22 bases between the germline ends. The CDR3 consists of 15 residues. This chain's CDR3 is CASSLRGRAVDTQYF. The CDR3 DNA sequence: TGTGCTAGCAGCTTACGGGGCAGGGCGGTGGATACGCAGTATTTT.

The V and J genes are TRBV9 and TRBJ2-1; 9 bases map to TRBD2. This CDR3 comprises 16 residues. After removal of 0 bases from V and 4 bases from J, the junction contained 5 bases not matched to a gene. CDR1 and CDR2 (germline): SGDLS, YYNGEE. CDR3 protein: CASSVGSSGAYNEQFF. The CDR3 nucleotides are TGTGCCAGCAGCGTAGGATCTAGCGGGGCATACAATGAGCAGTTCTTC.

This clonotype was observed many times. The J gene is TRBJ2-3, the V gene TRBV2; possibly TRBD2 for D (7 bases). The CDR3 is 14 amino acids. Trimming stripped 7 bases from V and 6 bases from J, with 17 bases between. CDR1 is SNHLY, CDR2 FYNNEI, per germline. This chain's CDR3 is CASTKGGGSDTQYF. CDR3 DNA: TGTGCCAGCACGAAGGGGGGGGGATCGGATACGCAGTATTTT.

This clonotype has a handful of counts. The rearrangement joins TRBV3-1 to TRBJ2-3; D remains unclear. V shed 0 bases and J shed 4 bases, with 11 bases lying between them. CDR3 length: 15 residues. Germline V gene lookup returns CDR1 LGHDT and CDR2 YNNKEL (reference sequence). The CDR3 nucleotides read TGTGCCAGCAGCCAAGATCCTTTCGGGTCAGATACGCAGTATTTT. Translation: CASSQDPFGSDTQYF.

This chain uses TRBV5-1 with TRBJ1-6; weak D call: TRBD1 (5 bases). CDR1 and CDR2 from the germline V gene are SGHRS and YFSETQ. Trimming removed 1 base from V and 5 bases from J, with 16 bases in between. This CDR3 contains 17 residues. CDR3 nucleotides: TGCGCCAGCAGCTTGCGGGGGATAGAAGCGGATAATTCACCCCTCCACTTT. This encodes CASSLRGIEADNSPLHF.

This clonotype is classed as medium-sized. V gene TRBV6-1 combines with J gene TRBJ2-1; 8 nucleotides agree with TRBD1. V trimming: 0 bases; J trimming: 3 bases; junction bases outside the gene matches: 4. Germline loops: CDR1 MNHNS, CDR2 SASEGT. The length of the CDR3 is 16 residues. CDR3 amino acids: CASSEAAGTGYNEQFF. The CDR3, as DNA: TGTGCCAGCAGTGAAGCTGCCGGGACAGGCTACAATGAGCAGTTCTTC.

This chain joins TRBV7-9 and TRBJ2-5, with D possibly matching TRBD1 (6 bases). Germline loops: CDR1 SEHNR, CDR2 FQNEAQ (reference sequence). Trimming took off 2 bases at V and 5 bases at J, with 12 bases between the two ends. The CDR3 totals 14 residues. The CDR3 DNA reads as TGTGCCAGCAGCTTAAACAGGGCTTGGGAGACCCAGTACTTC. As protein: CASSLNRAWETQYF.

The genes are TRBV29-1 and TRBJ2-6; D remains unclear. With 4 bases removed from V and 0 bases from J, the gap between germline ends came to 10 bases. This CDR3 comprises 15 residues. Germline lookup yields CDR1 SQVTM and CDR2 ANQGSEA. The CDR3 nucleotides read TGCAGCGTTGGTCGTTTGTCCTCTGGGGCCAACGTCCTGACTTTC. Protein product: CSVGRLSSGANVLTF.

The chain couples TRBV29-1 to TRBJ2-3; D not certain. V lost 1 base, J lost 1 base, and 15 bases lay in between. The CDR3 sequence is 16 residues long. CDR1 is SQVTM, CDR2 ANQGSEA, per germline. For the CDR3, the DNA is TGCAGCGTTGAAGGTTTGTTAAGGGCCGGCACAGATACGCAGTATTTT. Its protein product is CSVEGLLRAGTDTQYF.

This clonotype was counted only a few times. The CDR3, as DNA: TGTGCCAGCAGTTTATCAAGGGGAAACTATGGCTACACCTTC. Protein sequence: CASSLSRGNYGYTF. The V gene is TRBV27, the J gene TRBJ1-2, with TRBD1 as a possible D gene (5 bases). This CDR3 is 14 amino acids long. The V and J ends lost 0 bases and 2 bases respectively, with 7 bases between them. Germline lookup yields CDR1 MNHEY and CDR2 SMNVEV (reference sequence).